The 3 T cell receptor beta chains below come from one sample, sequenced in a study of cytotoxic CD8 clonotypes in ibrutinib-treated CLL (dated by TCRdb to the early 2020s). The library was produced with the immunoSEQ multiplex PCR assay. TCRdb obtained this table from immuneACCESS and retained in-frame rearrangements with V and J assigned. These tables miss some clones; where compared with another copy, unresolved V genes account for less than half of the shortfall, and the remainder is unexplained. This sample is represented by approximately 130,000 clones; around four fifths of them were singletons. The ten largest clones add up to roughly 3.5% of the sample. What this sample's time point label stands for: approximately 25 months on ibrutinib. The sample in question was PBMCs, obtained after 24 months of ibrutinib treatment. These receptors originate from a human donor with chronic lymphocytic leukemia.

The chain joins TRBV10-3 to TRBJ2-7, with 9 bases identical to TRBD1. With 2 bases clipped from V and 4 bases from J, the junction kept 3 bases outside the gene matches. Germline values: CDR1 ENHRY, CDR2 SYGVKD. This CDR3 contains 14 residues. CDR3 protein: CAISEGTGRYEQYF. The CDR3 nucleotides read TGTGCCATCAGTGAGGGGACAGGGAGGTACGAGCAGTACTTC.

This clone was seen only a few times. The V call is TRBV6-1, the J call TRBJ1-2; a weak D match, TRBD1 (6 bases). With 1 base removed from V and 4 bases from J, the gap between germline ends came to 13 bases. Germline lookup yields CDR1 MNHNS and CDR2 SASEGT. The CDR3 consists of 15 residues. The CDR3 spells CASSEEGGLFYGYTF. Here the CDR3 DNA reads TGTGCCAGCAGTGAAGAGGGGGGGCTCTTCTATGGCTACACCTTC.

The chain couples TRBV19 to TRBJ2-1, with D maybe TRBD1 (5 bases). Germline V gene sequence: CDR1 LNHDA, CDR2 SQIVND (reference sequence). The V end lost 1 base, the J end lost 1 base, and 8 bases lay between the germline ends. The CDR3 sequence is 15 residues long. The CDR3 bases are TGTGCCAGTAGTATAGGGTCAGGGTCCTACAATGAGCAGTTCTTC. Amino acids: CASSIGSGSYNEQFF.